This T cell receptor beta chain derives from a study of neurological immune-mediated disorders. Time point meaning: longitudinal time-point 2. TCRdb independently ran MiXCR on the 5' RACE reads; one entry per CDR3 protein. This table has about 80,000 distinct CDR3 sequences, approximately 6% appearing once. The V gene lost 7 bases and the J gene lost 6 bases, with 11 bases spanning the gap. CDR3 size: 11 residues. The germline gives CDR1 SGHRS, CDR2 YFSETQ. The chain carries TRBV5-1 and TRBJ2-7, with no clear D. This receptor was identified in a woman aged 55-69 years with multiple sclerosis. The sample was PBMCs. CDR3 residues: CASLRPAEQYF. The CDR3 DNA reads as TGCGCCAGCCTGCGCCCAGCCGAGCAGTACTTC.